The 16 T cell receptor beta chains presented below share a single source sample, sequenced in a study of T cell responses to AZD1222 COVID-19 vaccine. Generated by immunoSEQ multiplex PCR, the TCRdb table keeps only in-frame clones and is missing some. The sample lists about 110,000 clones; about 92% were seen once. Material: peripheral blood, obtained 28 days after the second AZD1222 dose. The receptors here all came from an adult who received the AZD1222 COVID-19 vaccine.

V usage is TRBV4-1 and J usage is TRBJ2-3, with 7 bases aligning to TRBD1. The CDR3 consists of 16 residues. V shed 6 bases, J shed 4 bases, and the junction held 13 bases outside the gene matches. Per germline, CDR1 MGHRA and CDR2 YSYEKL. The CDR3 loop is CASRRARDSSPDTQYF. As DNA, the CDR3 is TGCGCCAGCAGGCGAGCCCGGGACAGCTCTCCAGATACGCAGTATTTT.

V is TRBV12-3 or TRBV12-4 and J is TRBJ2-2; D ambiguous. This CDR3 comprises 12 residues. The V end lost 8 bases, the J end lost 5 bases, and 9 bases lay between the germline ends. The CDR3 nucleotides read TGTGCCAGCCTGAGACTGACCGGGGAGCTGTTTTTT. Translating gives CASLRLTGELFF.

This sequence joins TRBV6-1 and TRBJ2-3, with D unresolved. Trimming pared 0 bases from V and 5 bases from J, leaving 0 bases between. Germline V lookup: CDR1 MNHNS, CDR2 SASEGT. The CDR3 is 11 amino acids. CDR3 sequence reads: CASSEADTQYF. The CDR3 coding sequence is TGTGCCAGCAGTGAAGCAGATACGCAGTATTTT.

The J gene is TRBJ2-2, the V gene TRBV5-1; D assignment may be TRBD1 or TRBD2 (5 bases each). The CDR3 totals 15 residues. Trimming took 3 bases from V and 4 from J, leaving 13 bases between them. Germline values: CDR1 SGHRS, CDR2 YFSETQ. The CDR3 coding sequence is TGCGCCAGCAGCTCGGGGCCTCGGGGCACCGGGGAGCTGTTTTTT. Encoded protein: CASSSGPRGTGELFF. The full variable domain, rest sourced from reference TRBV5-1 and TRBJ2-2, is KAGVTQTPRYLIKTRGQQVTLSCSPISGHRSVSWYQQTPGQGLQFLFEYFSETQRNKGNFPGRFSGRQFSNSRSEMNVSTLELGDSALYLCASSSGPRGTGELFFGEGSRLTVL.

This clone was detected only once. This chain joins TRBV12-5 and TRBJ2-1; D gene uncertain. The ends were cut back, 3 bases at V and 9 bases at J, with 6 bases in the middle. The CDR3 is 11 amino acids. Germline V gene lookup returns CDR1 LGHNT and CDR2 FRNRAP. The CDR3 sequence is CASGFGLEQFF. The CDR3 bases are TGTGCTAGTGGTTTCGGCCTTGAGCAGTTCTTC.

The rearrangement uses TRBV6-2 or TRBV6-3 and TRBJ2-1, with D perhaps TRBD2 (6 bases). CDR1 is MNHEY and CDR2 is SVGEGT in the germline V gene. Trimming removed 5 bases at V and 7 bases at J, with 15 bases between. The CDR3 runs to 14 residues. The CDR3 DNA follows: TGTGCCAGCAGTCAACTAGCCACGGGGAATGAGCAGTTCTTC. Translated: CASSQLATGNEQFF.

This clone was seen more than once but under ten times. This sequence joins TRBV19 and TRBJ1-2; D call uncertain. This CDR3 is built from 15 residues. Germline-derived CDR1 and CDR2 are LNHDA and SQIVND (reference sequence). With 1 base removed from V and 6 bases from J, the gap between germline ends came to 15 bases. The CDR3: CASSIVVHTPDGYTF. The CDR3 DNA is TGTGCCAGTAGTATAGTGGTCCACACTCCCGATGGCTACACCTTC.

The chain is built from TRBV7-6 and TRBJ2-6; D is ambiguous. CDR1 SGHVS and CDR2 FNYEAQ come from the germline V gene. The CDR3 totals 15 residues. The V and J ends lost 5 bases and 0 bases respectively, with 8 bases between them. The CDR3 nucleotides read TGTGCCAGCAGCCAACAGAGCTCTGGGGCCAACGTCCTGACTTTC. Protein product: CASSQQSSGANVLTF.

This rearrangement joins TRBV6-5 to TRBJ2-3; the D is unclear. Trimming stripped 6 bases from V and 0 bases from J, with 13 bases between. The germline gives CDR1 MNHEY, CDR2 SVGAGI. The CDR3 is made up of 15 amino acids. CDR3 region: CASRLGSTSTDTQYF. DNA of the CDR3: TGTGCCAGCAGGCTCGGATCAACTAGCACAGATACGCAGTATTTT.

The gene calls are TRBV7-3 and TRBJ2-7; TRBD2 matches 9 bases. Germline-derived CDR1 and CDR2 are SGHTA and FQGTGA. V shed 3 bases, J shed 3 bases, and the junction held 9 bases outside the gene matches. This CDR3 is built from 16 residues. Written as DNA, the CDR3 is TGTGCCAGCAGCTTCGGACTCCCAGCGGGGGGCTACGAGCAGTACTTC. Protein: CASSFGLPAGGYEQYF. Full variable domain (missing parts from reference TRBV7-3 and TRBJ2-7): GAGVSQTPSNKVTEKGKYVELRCDPISGHTALYWYRQSLGQGPEFLIYFQGTGAADDSGLPNDRFFAVRPEGSVSTLKIQRTERGDSAVYLCASSFGLPAGGYEQYFGPGTRLTVT.

This clone appeared a few times. The J gene is TRBJ1-6, the V gene TRBV19, with D perhaps matching TRBD1 (6 bases). Trimming took 7 bases from V and 4 from J, leaving 29 bases between them. The germline V gene has CDR1 LNHDA and CDR2 SQIVND (reference sequence). The CDR3 runs to 20 residues. Here the CDR3 DNA reads TGTGCCAGTACCCCGGGGTCTTTAGGGGGGACTCACGATTATAATTCACCCCTCCACTTT. It codes for CASTPGSLGGTHDYNSPLHF.

The chain links TRBV5-5 to TRBJ1-1; D ambiguous. This CDR3 comprises 15 residues. Germline V gives CDR1 SGHKS, CDR2 YYEKEE (reference sequence). V dropped 3 bases and J dropped 3 bases, with 15 bases sitting between them. CDR3 DNA: TGTGCCAGCAGCTCATCCGGGTTTGGGGACACTGAAGCTTTCTTT. Translated: CASSSSGFGDTEAFF.

The V call is TRBV7-6, the J call TRBJ2-5; D may be TRBD1 (6 bases). Germline assignment: CDR1 SGHVS and CDR2 FNYEAQ. Trimming removed 4 bases from V and 5 bases from J, with 14 bases in between. This CDR3 comprises 14 residues. CDR3 nucleotides: TGTGCCAGCAGCTCCACAGGGCTCGGGGAGACCCAGTACTTC. Translated: CASSSTGLGETQYF. The whole variable domain, filled in from reference TRBV7-6 and TRBJ2-5, reads GAGVSQSPRYKVTKRGQDVALRCDPISGHVSLYWYRQALGQGPEFLTYFNYEAQQDKSGLPNDRFSAERPEGSISTLTIQRTEQRDSAMYRCASSSTGLGETQYFGPGTRLLVL.

The chain carries TRBV6-4 and TRBJ2-3; no reliable D call. The V gene lost 0 bases and the J gene lost 4 bases, with 5 bases spanning the gap. The germline V gene has CDR1 MRHNA and CDR2 SNTAGT. The CDR3 has 13 residues. CDR3: CASSDSPPDTQYF. Written as DNA, the CDR3 is TGTGCCAGCAGTGACTCGCCGCCAGATACGCAGTATTTT.

CDR3: CASSVVGASPLHF. Written as DNA, the CDR3 is TGTGCCAGCAGCGTAGTTGGGGCCTCACCCCTCCACTTT. The chain joins TRBV9 to TRBJ1-6, with D tentatively TRBD1 (5 bases). Germline CDR1 reads SGDLS; CDR2 reads YYNGEE. Trimming took off 0 bases at V and 10 bases at J, with 8 bases between the two ends. This CDR3 comprises 13 residues.

The chain combines TRBV7-2 with TRBJ2-5; perhaps TRBD2 as D (6 bases). Trimming stripped 5 bases from V and 5 bases from J, with 12 bases between. The length of the CDR3 is 13 residues. Germline CDR1 and CDR2: SGHTA and FQGNSA. CDR3 residues: CASSTGDRETQYF. The CDR3 DNA is TGTGCCAGCAGCACGGGGGATAGGGAGACCCAGTACTTC.